The 30 T cell receptor beta chains given below trace back to one sample, sequenced in a study of T cells in Graves' hyperthyroidism and ophthalmopathy. From RNA transcripts, TCR beta CDR3 regions were amplified. HTBI primers were used for first-round RT-PCR of the TCR CDR3. MiXCR was run by TCRdb on the multiplex PCR reads, yielding one entry per CDR3 protein. The sample holds 300,000 to 450,000 distinct CDR3 sequences; approximately 15% are singletons and the top ten take roughly 9.6%. Input material: blood. The receptors originated from an older woman with Graves' hyperthyroidism.

This clonotype was detected ten times or more. This rearrangement joins TRBV11-2 to TRBJ1-1; D is unclear. V was clipped by 4 bases and J by 4 bases, with 13 bases between them. The CDR3 has 14 amino acids. Germline V gene sequence: CDR1 SGHAT, CDR2 FQNNGV. The CDR3 sequence is CASSSTKDLTEAFF. In DNA form, the CDR3 reads TGTGCCAGCAGCTCAACAAAGGACCTCACTGAAGCTTTCTTT.

The chain links TRBV14 to TRBJ1-1; 7 nucleotides agree with TRBD1. The CDR3 has 13 amino acids. Unmatched junction bases numbered 4, after V lost 2 bases and J lost 7 bases. Germline CDR1 and CDR2: SGHDN and FVKESK. CDR3 region: CASSQPRGDEAFF. Written as DNA, the CDR3 is TGTGCCAGCAGCCAACCCAGGGGGGATGAAGCTTTCTTT.

The rearrangement links TRBV28 to TRBJ2-1; 10 nucleotides agree with TRBD2. This CDR3 contains 19 residues. J lost 8 bases, V lost 9 bases, and 25 bases had no gene match. Germline loops: CDR1 MDHEN, CDR2 SYDVKM. The CDR3: CASSPGAGLARPYGYEQFF. The CDR3 DNA is TGTGCCAGTAGCCCAGGCGCGGGACTAGCGCGACCCTACGGGTATGAGCAGTTCTTC.

This clonotype has a count of ten or more. The chain joins TRBV15 to TRBJ1-2; tentative D call: TRBD1 (5 bases). The CDR3 is 17 residues long. Germline CDR1 reads LNHNV; CDR2 reads YYDKDF (reference sequence). Trimming cost V 2 bases and J 3 bases, with 19 bases left between them. The CDR3 loop reads CATSRSRGDSFYYGYTF. CDR3 nucleotides: TGTGCCACCAGCAGATCTAGAGGAGACAGTTTCTACTATGGCTACACCTTC.

The chain employs TRBV19 and TRBJ1-1; D unclear. This CDR3 has 11 amino acids. Germline V gene data show CDR1 as LNHDA and CDR2 as SQIVND (reference sequence). Deletions cut 3 bases from V and 8 bases from J, with 7 bases between. The CDR3 sequence: CASSMKDEAFF. CDR3 bases: TGTGCCAGTAGTATGAAGGACGAAGCTTTCTTT. The complete variable domain, with remaining parts taken from reference TRBV19 and TRBJ1-1, reads DGGITQSPKYLFRKEGQNVTLSCEQNLNHDAMYWYRQDPGQGLRLIYYSQIVNDFQKGDIAEGYSVSREKKESFPLTVTSAQKNPTAFYLCASSMKDEAFFGQGTRLTVV.

This clonotype was seen many times. The V gene is TRBV5-1, the J gene TRBJ2-7; 8 positions agree with TRBD1. The germline gives CDR1 SGHRS, CDR2 YFSETQ. V was pared by 6 bases and J by 2 bases, with 10 bases of the junction left unmatched. This CDR3 has 15 amino acids. In DNA form, the CDR3 reads TGCGCCAGCACCGAGGGGACAGGAAAAACCTACGAGCAGTACTTC. Its translation is CASTEGTGKTYEQYF.

This clonotype showed up many times. This chain joins TRBV9 and TRBJ1-1; 10 bases line up with TRBD1. The CDR3 runs 14 residues. Germline lookup yields CDR1 SGDLS and CDR2 YYNGEE. Losses at the gene ends were 4 bases for V and 3 bases for J; bases not matched to a gene: 3. CDR3 amino acids: CASSPGTGDTEAFF. CDR3 bases: TGTGCCAGCAGCCCGGGGACAGGGGACACTGAAGCTTTCTTT.

This clonotype was observed a few times. This chain links TRBV19 with TRBJ1-2, with D unclear. V was clipped by 3 bases and J by 6 bases, with 11 bases between them. The CDR3 is made up of 13 amino acids. From germline, CDR1 is LNHDA and CDR2 SQIVND (reference sequence). CDR3 in DNA: TGTGCCAGTAGTATTGGGCAGCTTAATGGCTACACCTTC. Translation gives CASSIGQLNGYTF.

J is TRBJ2-1 and V is TRBV11-2; D remains ambiguous. The length of the CDR3 is 13 residues. Germline V gene sequence: CDR1 SGHAT, CDR2 FQNNGV. The ends were cut back, 1 base at V and 9 bases at J, with 10 bases in the middle. This chain's CDR3 is CASSLVGIGEQFF. In nucleotides, the CDR3 is TGTGCCAGCAGCTTAGTAGGGATTGGTGAGCAGTTCTTC.

This clonotype came up many times. The chain couples TRBV7-9 to TRBJ1-2, with TRBD1 matching 7 bases. From germline, CDR1 is SEHNR and CDR2 FQNEAQ (reference sequence). The CDR3 covers 13 residues. Losses at the gene ends were 1 base for V and 4 bases for J; bases not matched to a gene: 0. CDR3 DNA: TGTGCCAGCAGCTTAGGGGACAGCTATGGCTACACCTTC. Amino acids: CASSLGDSYGYTF. The whole variable domain, remainder taken from reference TRBV7-9 and TRBJ1-2, is DTGVSQNPRHKITKRGQNVTFRCDPISEHNRLYWYRQTLGQGPEFLTYFQNEAQLEKSRLLSDRFSAERPKGSFSTLEIQRTEQGDSAMYLCASSLGDSYGYTFGSGTRLTVV.

This clonotype was seen repeatedly, ten times or more. The V gene is TRBV28, the J gene TRBJ2-3; tentatively, D is TRBD2 (5 bases). The germline CDR1 and CDR2 sequences are MDHEN and SYDVKM. The CDR3 has 16 amino acids. V lost 5 bases and J lost 0, with 15 bases in between. Here the CDR3 DNA reads TGTGCCAGCAGTCCGCGGACTGTCTTTAGCACAGATACGCAGTATTTT. Residues: CASSPRTVFSTDTQYF.

This clonotype was observed many times. The chain has TRBV6-1 and TRBJ2-7, with D possibly being TRBD1 or TRBD2 (5 bases each). Trimming pared 6 bases from V and 0 bases from J, leaving 9 bases between. The CDR3 is 13 amino acids. CDR1 and CDR2 (germline): MNHNS, SASEGT. CDR3 in amino acids: CASREGSSYEQYF. Here the CDR3 DNA reads TGTGCCAGCAGAGAGGGGAGCTCCTACGAGCAGTACTTC.

The gene calls are TRBV10-2 and TRBJ2-2; D is possibly TRBD2 (6 bases). CDR3 length: 16 residues. V was cut by 6 bases and J by 4 bases, with 18 bases left in between. Per the germline V gene, CDR1 is WSHSY and CDR2 is SAAADI. The CDR3 bases are TGCGCCAGCAGGCCCTCGGGACTGTCGGGCACCGGGGAGCTGTTTTTT. It encodes CASRPSGLSGTGELFF.

As concerns this clonotype: This may stem from a read error, because a much larger clone lies one nucleotide away. The V call is TRBV5-4, the J call TRBJ2-5; a weak D match, TRBD2 (6 bases). Germline V gene sequence: CDR1 SGHNT, CDR2 YYREEE (reference sequence). CDR3 length: 15 amino acids. Trimming took off 1 base at V and 5 bases at J, with 15 bases between the two ends. This chain's CDR3 is CASSLTSRSAETQYF. The CDR3 nucleotides read TGTGCCAGCAGCTTGACTAGCAGGTCTGCCGAGACCCAGTACTTC.

This clonotype was seen a handful of times. The chain employs TRBV19 and TRBJ2-1, with 7 bases identical to TRBD1. The CDR3 has 14 amino acids. Per germline, CDR1 LNHDA and CDR2 SQIVND (reference sequence). V dropped 4 bases and J dropped 5; count of bases not matched to a gene: 5. CDR3 DNA sequence: TGTGCCAGTAGTACAGGGACAGCCCACAATGAGCAGTTCTTC. It specifies CASSTGTAHNEQFF.

This clonotype occurred many times. V usage is TRBV6-2 or TRBV6-3 and J usage is TRBJ2-7, with D possibly TRBD1 on 5 matching bases. Looked up from germline, CDR1 is MNHEY and CDR2 is SVGEGT. V lost 5 bases and J lost 3, with 14 bases in between. The CDR3 sequence is 14 residues long. CDR3 amino acids: CASSTSSGRYEQYF. The CDR3 DNA is TGTGCCAGCAGTACGTCATCAGGGCGCTACGAGCAGTACTTC.

The chain uses TRBV11-3 and TRBJ2-2; TRBD2 aligns across 8 bases. CDR1 SGHNT and CDR2 YENEEA come from the germline V gene. With V trimmed by 6 bases and J by 4 bases, 7 bases remained unmatched. The CDR3 covers 15 residues. CDR3 coding DNA: TGTGCCAGCAGTCCGGGACTAGTCTCCACCGGGGAGCTGTTTTTT. Its translation: CASSPGLVSTGELFF.

This clonotype was recorded a few times. The chain couples TRBV27 to TRBJ2-1; 8 positions match TRBD2. The trim removed 4 bases at V and 7 bases at J, leaving 12 bases unmatched. Per germline, CDR1 MNHEY and CDR2 SMNVEV (reference sequence). This CDR3 has 16 amino acids. Written as DNA, the CDR3 is TGTGCCAGCAGTTCCCTCACTAGCGGAATTGGGAATGAGCAGTTCTTC. Translation: CASSSLTSGIGNEQFF.

Many counts were recorded for this clonotype. V and J are TRBV30 and TRBJ2-7; tentatively, D is TRBD2 (5 bases). CDR1 is GTSNPN and CDR2 is SVGIG in the germline V gene (reference sequence). The CDR3 sequence is 11 residues long. V was cut by 5 bases and J by 0 bases, with 5 bases left in between. The CDR3 spells CAWGSSYEQYF. The CDR3, as DNA: TGTGCCTGGGGGAGCTCCTACGAGCAGTACTTC.

This rearrangement joins TRBV5-1 to TRBJ2-3, with D possibly matching TRBD2 (5 bases). This CDR3 contains 15 residues. Germline CDR1 and CDR2: SGHRS and YFSETQ. V shed 0 bases and J shed 2 bases, with 10 bases lying between them. The CDR3 loop is CASSLAGSPTDTQYF. CDR3 bases: TGCGCCAGCAGCTTGGCGGGGTCGCCCACAGATACGCAGTATTTT.

At least ten counts were recorded for this clonotype. This chain uses TRBV28 with TRBJ2-7; TRBD1 matches 10 bases. The V gene's germline CDR1 is MDHEN and CDR2 SYDVKM. J lost 4 bases, V lost 3 bases, and 3 bases had no gene match. The CDR3 has 14 residues. CDR3 in amino acids: CASSFRQGAYEQYF. CDR3 coding DNA: TGTGCCAGCAGTTTCCGACAGGGGGCTTACGAGCAGTACTTC.

This clonotype was picked up a small number of times. The J gene is TRBJ2-2, the V gene TRBV19; the D gene is possibly TRBD2 (5 bases). Germline V gene lookup returns CDR1 LNHDA and CDR2 SQIVND (reference sequence). The CDR3 consists of 13 residues. Trimming stripped 3 bases from V and 14 bases from J, with 16 bases between. As DNA, the CDR3 is TGTGCCAGTAGTATCTCGGGGATCGGGGTACTGTTTTTT. It yields the protein CASSISGIGVLFF.

This clonotype was counted a few times. The CDR3 DNA sequence: TGTGCCAGCAGCTTAGCGTCGACTAGCGGGGAGACCCAGTACTTC. Translation: CASSLASTSGETQYF. This sequence joins TRBV7-9 and TRBJ2-5, with 10 bases lining up with TRBD2. This CDR3 has 15 residues. The germline CDR1 and CDR2 sequences are SEHNR and FQNEAQ (reference sequence). Trimming at V came to 0 bases and at J to 5 bases, leaving 3 bases not matched to a gene.

Remarks on this clonotype: A much larger clonotype is one base distant, so this may be a read error. The rearrangement uses TRBV6-2 or TRBV6-3 and TRBJ1-1; perhaps TRBD1 as D (5 bases). Germline values: CDR1 MNHEY, CDR2 SVGEGT. The ends were cut back, 2 bases at V and 3 bases at J, with 10 bases in the middle. This CDR3 spans 14 amino acids. CDR3 DNA sequence: TGTGCCAGCAGTTACATTAAGACAGACACTGAAGCTTTCTTT. Translation: CASSYIKTDTEAFF.

In its sample, this clonotype was seen many times. This chain's CDR3 is CASSLLGHEQYF. The CDR3 DNA reads as TGTGCCAGCAGTTTGTTGGGTCACGAGCAGTACTTC. The chain recombines TRBV12-3 or TRBV12-4 with TRBJ2-7; D uncertain. CDR3 length: 12 residues. Trimming cost V 3 bases and J 5 bases, with 8 bases left between them.

This clonotype was found a few times. With a much larger clone just one base away, this may be a read error. This chain joins TRBV11-3 and TRBJ2-7, with D tentatively TRBD2 (5 bases). The germline gives CDR1 SGHNT, CDR2 YENEEA. This CDR3 is built from 14 residues. The DNA for the CDR3 is TGTGCCAGCAGCTTTGAAGCGGCCCCTGAGGAGCGGTACTTC. Translated, it gives CASSFEAAPEERYF.

The sample holds many counts of this clonotype. This chain connects TRBV12-3 or TRBV12-4 to TRBJ1-1, with D uncertain. This CDR3 spans 13 amino acids. With 6 bases removed from V and 8 bases from J, the gap between germline ends came to 16 bases. The CDR3 coding sequence is TGTGCCAGCAGCATCCGGCGTGTGACAGAAGCTTTCTTT. Encoded protein: CASSIRRVTEAFF.

Many counts were recorded for this clonotype. The chain is built from TRBV28 and TRBJ2-5, with 7 nucleotides matching TRBD1. V dropped 4 bases and J dropped 3; count of bases not matched to a gene: 2. CDR3 length: 13 amino acids. CDR1 is MDHEN and CDR2 is SYDVKM in the germline V gene. CDR3 in amino acids: CASSSGQEETQYF. In DNA, the CDR3 is TGTGCCAGCAGTTCTGGACAGGAAGAGACCCAGTACTTC.

This clonotype has at least ten counts. This chain uses TRBV29-1 with TRBJ2-7, with D perhaps matching TRBD1 (5 bases). This CDR3 has 13 residues. CDR1 is SQVTM, CDR2 ANQGSEA, per germline. V lost 4 bases to trimming and J lost 2 bases, with 12 bases between them. In DNA form, the CDR3 reads TGCAGCGTTGCCGACAGCCAGGCCTACGAGCAGTACTTC. Translated, it gives CSVADSQAYEQYF.

There are many counts of this clonotype. CDR3 in amino acids: CASSLGFGNQETQYF. In DNA, the CDR3 is TGTGCCAGCAGCTTAGGGTTTGGGAACCAAGAGACCCAGTACTTC. The chain is built from TRBV7-9 and TRBJ2-5; D ambiguous. Germline loops: CDR1 SEHNR, CDR2 FQNEAQ (reference sequence). The CDR3 length is 15 residues. Trimming shortened V by 1 base and J by 0 bases, and 9 bases separated the two germline ends.